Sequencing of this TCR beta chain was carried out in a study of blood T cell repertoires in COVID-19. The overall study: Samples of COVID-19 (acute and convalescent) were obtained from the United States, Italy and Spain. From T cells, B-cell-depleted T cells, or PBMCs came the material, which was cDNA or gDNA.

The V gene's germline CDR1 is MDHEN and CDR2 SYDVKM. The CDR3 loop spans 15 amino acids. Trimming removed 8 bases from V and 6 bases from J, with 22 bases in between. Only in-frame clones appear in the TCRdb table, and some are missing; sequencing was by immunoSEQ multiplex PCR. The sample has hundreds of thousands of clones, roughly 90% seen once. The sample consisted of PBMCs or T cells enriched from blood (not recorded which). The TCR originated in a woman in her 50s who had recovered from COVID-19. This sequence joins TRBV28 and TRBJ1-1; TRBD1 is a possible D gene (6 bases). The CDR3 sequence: CASRPQLGGGAEAFF. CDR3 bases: TGTGCCAGCCGTCCCCAGTTGGGAGGGGGTGCTGAAGCTTTCTTT. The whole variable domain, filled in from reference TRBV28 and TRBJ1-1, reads DVKVTQSSRYLVKRTGEKVFLECVQDMDHENMFWYRQDPGLGLRLIYFSYDVKMKEKGDIPEGYSVSREKKERFSLILESASTNQTSMYLCASRPQLGGGAEAFFGQGTRLTVV.